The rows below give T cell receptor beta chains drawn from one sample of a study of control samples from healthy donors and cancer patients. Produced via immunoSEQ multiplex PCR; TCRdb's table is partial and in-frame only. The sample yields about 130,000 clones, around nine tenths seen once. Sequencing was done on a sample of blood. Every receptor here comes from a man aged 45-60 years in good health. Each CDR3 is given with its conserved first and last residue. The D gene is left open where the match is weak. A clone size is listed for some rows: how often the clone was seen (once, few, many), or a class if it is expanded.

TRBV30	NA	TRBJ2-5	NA	TGTGCCTGGGGGACCTGGGGGACACAGGGGACCCAGTACTTC	CAWGTWGTQGTQYF
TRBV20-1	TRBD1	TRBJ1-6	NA	TGCAGTGCTAGTAGTTTACGGGACAGCCATAATTCACCCCTCCACTTT	CSASSLRDSHNSPLHF
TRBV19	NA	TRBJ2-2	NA	TGTGCCACCGAAAAACCGGGGCGGGTACCCGGGGAGCTGTTTTTT	CATEKPGRVPGELFF
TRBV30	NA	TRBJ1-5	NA	TGTGCCTGGAGTCCAGGGTTCGGCAATCAGCCCCAGCATTTT	CAWSPGFGNQPQHF
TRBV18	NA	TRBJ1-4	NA	TGTGCCAGCTCACTACAGGGTGGATGGGATGAAAAACTGTTTTTT	CASSLQGGWDEKLFF
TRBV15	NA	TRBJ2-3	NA	TGTGCCACCAGCAGGGAGGGGGTAGATACGCAGTATTTT	CATSREGVDTQYF
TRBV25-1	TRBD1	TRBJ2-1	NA	TGTGCCAGCAGTGTATTTCGGACAGGGTATCTCGATGAGCAGTTCTTC	CASSVFRTGYLDEQFF
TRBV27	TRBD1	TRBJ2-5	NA	TGTGCCAGCAGTTTATCCCCATTTGAGGGACAGGCGTGGGAGACCCAGTACTTC	CASSLSPFEGQAWETQYF
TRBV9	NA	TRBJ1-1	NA	TGTGCCAGCAGCGCCCGGGGGCGACCCACTGAAGCTTTCTTT	CASSARGRPTEAFF
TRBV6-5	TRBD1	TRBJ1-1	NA	TGTGCCAGCAGCTGGGGGACAGGGCGTGAAGCTTTCTTT	CASSWGTGREAFF
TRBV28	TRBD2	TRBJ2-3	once	TGTGCCAGCAGTTTATTAGCGGGGTCCACAGATACGCAGTATTTT	CASSLLAGSTDTQYF
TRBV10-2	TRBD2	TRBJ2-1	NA	TGCGCCAGCAAGGGGAGCGGGGGCGAGTCCTACAATGAGCAGTTCTTC	CASKGSGGESYNEQFF
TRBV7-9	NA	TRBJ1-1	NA	TGTGCCAGCAGCTTGGGTCTCCTGGCGATGAACACTGAAGCTTTCTTT	CASSLGLLAMNTEAFF
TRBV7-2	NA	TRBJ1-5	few	TGTGCCAGCAGCCCGGGAGGGAGCAATCAGCCCCAGCATTTT	CASSPGGSNQPQHF
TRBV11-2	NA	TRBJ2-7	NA	TGTGCCAGCAAAGCGGGCTCCTACGAGCAGTACTTC	CASKAGSYEQYF
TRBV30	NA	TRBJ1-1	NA	TGTGCCTGGAGTGTCAGGGCACGATGGGCTGAAGCTTTCTTT	CAWSVRARWAEAFF
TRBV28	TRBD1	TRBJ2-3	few	TGTGCCAGCAGGGCCGGGACAGGGGGCGCAGATACGCAGTATTTT	CASRAGTGGADTQYF
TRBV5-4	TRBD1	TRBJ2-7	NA	TGTGCCAGCAGCTTGGGCGGACAGGGGACAAGCTCCTACGAGCAGTACTTC	CASSLGGQGTSSYEQYF
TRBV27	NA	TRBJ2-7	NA	TGTGCCAGCAGTTTATCGGGACGGAGCGGGTTCGAGCAGTACTTC	CASSLSGRSGFEQYF
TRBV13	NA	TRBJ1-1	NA	TGTGCCAGCAGCTTATCGGGTACTGAAGCTTTCTTT	CASSLSGTEAFF
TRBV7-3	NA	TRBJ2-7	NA	TGTGCCAGCAGCTTGAGCGCGACAGGTGCATACGAGCAGTACTTC	CASSLSATGAYEQYF
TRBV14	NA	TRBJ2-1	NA	TGTGCCAGCAGCCAAAGAACTCTTCCCTCCTACAATGAGCAGTTCTTC	CASSQRTLPSYNEQFF
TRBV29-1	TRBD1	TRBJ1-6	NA	TGCAGCGTGACACAGGGGGCGAGTAATTCACCCCTCCACTTT	CSVTQGASNSPLHF
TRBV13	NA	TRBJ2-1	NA	TGTGCCAGCAGCTTATCCAGTCCCAATGAGCAGTTCTTC	CASSLSSPNEQFF
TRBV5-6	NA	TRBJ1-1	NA	TGTGCCAGCAGCTTGGGCAGGGCCCTGGTCGGTGAAGCTTTCTTT	CASSLGRALVGEAFF
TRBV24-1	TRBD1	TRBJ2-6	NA	TGTGCCACCAGTGATTTGCCGACAGGGAGTTCTGGGGCCAACGTCCTGACTTTC	CATSDLPTGSSGANVLTF
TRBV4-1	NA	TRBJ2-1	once	TGCGCCAGCAGCCTTGCACAGGGCAATGAGCAGTTCTTC	CASSLAQGNEQFF
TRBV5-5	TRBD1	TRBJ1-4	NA	TGTGCCAGCAGCCTGACCCTAAAACAGGGGGTAGCTAATGAAAAACTGTTTTTT	CASSLTLKQGVANEKLFF
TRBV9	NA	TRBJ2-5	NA	TGTGCCAGCAGCGGAGGACAGAGCCAAGAGACCCAGTACTTC	CASSGGQSQETQYF
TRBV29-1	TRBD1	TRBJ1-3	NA	TGCAGCGTCGAAAGTACAGGGGGTGCTGGAAACACCATATATTTT	CSVESTGGAGNTIYF
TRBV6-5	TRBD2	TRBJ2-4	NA	TGTGCCAGCAGTCGCGGGGGGGGAAACATTCAGTACTTC	CASSRGGGNIQYF
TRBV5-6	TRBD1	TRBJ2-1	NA	TGTGCCAGCAGCCTATATTCCCGGGACAGGGCTACGCGTGAGCAGTTCTTC	CASSLYSRDRATREQFF
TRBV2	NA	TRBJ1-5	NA	TGTGCCAGCAGTGAACTCGGAAATAGCAATCAGCCCCAGCATTTT	CASSELGNSNQPQHF
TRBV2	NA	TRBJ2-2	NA	TGTGCCACCAGGAACACCGGGGAGCTGTTTTTT	CATRNTGELFF
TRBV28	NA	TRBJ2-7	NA	TGTGCCAGCAGTTTGCCTAGCACTTACGAGCAGTACTTC	CASSLPSTYEQYF
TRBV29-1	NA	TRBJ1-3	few	TGCAGCGTTACAGAAGCCGGAAACACCATATATTTT	CSVTEAGNTIYF
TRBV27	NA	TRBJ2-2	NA	TGTGCCAGCAGTTGGGGGGTAGGGACCGGGGAGCTGTTTTTT	CASSWGVGTGELFF
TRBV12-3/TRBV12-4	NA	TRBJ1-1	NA	TGTGCCAGCAGGCCGAACAGGGCCACTGAAGCTTTCTTT	CASRPNRATEAFF
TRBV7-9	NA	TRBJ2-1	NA	TGTGCCAGCAGCGCGACAGGTTCTTACAATGAGCAGTTCTTC	CASSATGSYNEQFF
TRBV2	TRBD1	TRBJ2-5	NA	TGTGCCAGCATCAGGACAGGGAGAGAGACCCAGTACTTC	CASIRTGRETQYF
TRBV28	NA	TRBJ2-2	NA	TGTGCCAGCAACCCGGGCGCAGGGGCCAACGGGGAGCTGTTTTTT	CASNPGAGANGELFF
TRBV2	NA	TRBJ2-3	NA	TGTGCCAGCAGTGGGGCCCTCAATACGCAGTATTTT	CASSGALNTQYF
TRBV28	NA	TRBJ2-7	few	TGTGCCAGCAGTTTATATAGAGGCGAGCAGTACTTC	CASSLYRGEQYF
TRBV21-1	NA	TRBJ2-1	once	TGTGCCAGCAGCAAAGTAAGTTGCGGACAGGGGTCTAATGAGCAGTTCTTC	CASSKVSCGQGSNEQFF
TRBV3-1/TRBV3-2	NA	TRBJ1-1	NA	TGTGCCAGCAGCCAAGAAGGGGGGGGACTTGAAGCTTTCTTT	CASSQEGGGLEAFF
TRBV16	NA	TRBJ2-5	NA	TGTGCCAGCAGCCAATTTACGGAGACCCAGTACTTC	CASSQFTETQYF
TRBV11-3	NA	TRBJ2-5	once	TGTGCCAGCAGCTTTGCCACAGTTCAAGAGACCCAGTACTTC	CASSFATVQETQYF
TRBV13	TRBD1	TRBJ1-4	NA	TGTGCCAGCAGCTCTGAAGACAGGGTAGTACATGAAAAACTGTTTTTT	CASSSEDRVVHEKLFF
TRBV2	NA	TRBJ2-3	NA	TGTGCCAGCACCTACGGGGGGCAAGATACGCAGTATTTT	CASTYGGQDTQYF